This TCR beta chain was observed in a study of cytomegalovirus exposure and HLA in healthy donors. Study results and caveats: The study designated about 180 TCR beta chains cytomegalovirus-associated.

A remark on this clone: What it binds is not known.

V shed 0 bases and J 3 bases; nucleotides not matched to a gene: 5. The germline V gene encodes CDR1 MNHNY and CDR2 SVGAGI (reference sequence). The CDR3 is 16 amino acids. The PCR had 60 Vbeta and 13 Jbeta primers. Only in-frame clones appear in the TCRdb table, and some are missing; sequencing was by immunoSEQ multiplex PCR. The table has 130,000 or so clones, roughly 79% seen once. J is TRBJ1-5 and V is TRBV6-6; TRBD1 agrees at 7 bases. Input material: PBMCs. This clonotype was obtained from a woman under 30 in good health and CMV-seronegative. CDR3 sequence (DNA): TGTGCCAGCAGTTACTCCACAACAGGGGTCAATCAGCCCCAGCATTTT. Encoded protein: CASSYSTTGVNQPQHF.